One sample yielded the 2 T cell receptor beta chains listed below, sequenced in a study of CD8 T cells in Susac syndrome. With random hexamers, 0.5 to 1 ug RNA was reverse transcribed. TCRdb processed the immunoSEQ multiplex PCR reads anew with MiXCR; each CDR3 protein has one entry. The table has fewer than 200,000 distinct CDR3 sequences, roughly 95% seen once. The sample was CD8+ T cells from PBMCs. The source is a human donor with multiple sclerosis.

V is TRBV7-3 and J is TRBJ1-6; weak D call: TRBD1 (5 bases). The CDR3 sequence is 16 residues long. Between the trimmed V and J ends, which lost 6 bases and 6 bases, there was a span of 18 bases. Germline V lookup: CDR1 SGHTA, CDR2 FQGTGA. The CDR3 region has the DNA TGTGCCAGCAGTCAGGGTGTTGCAGGGAGTAATTCACCCCTCCACTTT. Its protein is CASSQGVAGSNSPLHF.

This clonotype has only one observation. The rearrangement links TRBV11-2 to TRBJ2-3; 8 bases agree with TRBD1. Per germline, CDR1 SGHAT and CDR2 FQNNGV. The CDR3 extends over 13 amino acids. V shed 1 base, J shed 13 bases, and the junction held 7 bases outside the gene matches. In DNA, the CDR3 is TGTGCCAGCAGCTTAGGCTACGGGACAGGAGAGTATTTT. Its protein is CASSLGYGTGEYF. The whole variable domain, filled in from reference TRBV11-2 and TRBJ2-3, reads EAGVAQSPRYKIIEKRQSVAFWCNPISGHATLYWYQQILGQGPKLLIQFQNNGVVDDSQLPKDRFSAERLKGVDSTLKIQPAKLEDSAVYLCASSLGYGTGEYFGPGTRLTVL.